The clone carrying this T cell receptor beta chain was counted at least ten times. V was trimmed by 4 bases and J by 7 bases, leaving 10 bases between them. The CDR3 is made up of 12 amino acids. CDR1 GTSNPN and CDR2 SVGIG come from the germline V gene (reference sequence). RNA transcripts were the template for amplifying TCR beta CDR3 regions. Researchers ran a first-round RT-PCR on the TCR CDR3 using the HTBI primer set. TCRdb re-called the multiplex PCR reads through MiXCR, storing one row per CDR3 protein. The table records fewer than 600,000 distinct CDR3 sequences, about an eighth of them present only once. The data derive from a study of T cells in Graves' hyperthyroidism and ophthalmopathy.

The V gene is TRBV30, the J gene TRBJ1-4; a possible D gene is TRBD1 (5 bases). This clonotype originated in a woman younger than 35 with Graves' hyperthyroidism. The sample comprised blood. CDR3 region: CAWTYQGEKLFF. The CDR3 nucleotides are TGTGCCTGGACCTATCAGGGTGAAAAACTGTTTTTT. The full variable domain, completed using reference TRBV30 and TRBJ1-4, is SQTIHQWPATLVQPVGSPLSLECTVEGTSNPNLYWYRQAAGRGLQLLFYSVGIGQISSEVPQNLSASRPQDRQFILSSKKLLLSDSGFYLCAWTYQGEKLFFGSGTQLSVL.